The 2 T cell receptor beta chains presented below share a single source sample, sequenced in a study of T cell responses to AZD1222 COVID-19 vaccine. Sequenced by immunoSEQ multiplex PCR; TCRdb stores in-frame clones only, minus some. Of some 100,000 clones in the sample, 85% to 95% were seen once. The sample was peripheral blood, taken on day 0 of AZD1222 vaccination. The receptors shown here come from an adult in good health.

The chain employs TRBV4-2 and TRBJ2-4; TRBD1 agrees at 7 bases. CDR3 size: 16 residues. Germline V CDR1 and CDR2: LGHNA, YNFKEQ. V shed 4 bases, J shed 1 base, and the junction held 7 bases outside the gene matches. DNA of the CDR3: TGTGCCAGCAGCCCACTAGGACAGGAGGCCAAAAACATTCAGTACTTC. Protein product: CASSPLGQEAKNIQYF.

This clone occurred a few times. The CDR3 loop reads CASSTGLEETQYF. The CDR3 region has the DNA TGTGCCAGTAGTACAGGTTTGGAAGAGACCCAGTACTTC. This chain connects TRBV19 to TRBJ2-5; D gene ambiguous. This CDR3 has 13 amino acids. Germline CDR1 is LNHDA and CDR2 is SQIVND (reference sequence). V was cut by 4 bases and J by 3 bases, with 9 bases left in between. Variable domain in full (rest from reference TRBV19 and TRBJ2-5): DGGITQSPKYLFRKEGQNVTLSCEQNLNHDAMYWYRQDPGQGLRLIYYSQIVNDFQKGDIAEGYSVSREKKESFPLTVTSAQKNPTAFYLCASSTGLEETQYFGPGTRLLVL.